This record looks at one T cell receptor beta chain sequence and its context. Original processing notes: Scientists estimated how many nucleated cells there were by amplifying reference gene primers. Profiling relied on immunoSEQ multiplex PCR, and the TCRdb table lists in-frame clones only, not all of them. The D gene and trimming were derived from the DNA, and the V and J assignments and clone size from that table. Of about 230,000 clones listed, 75% to 85% were seen once; the top ten hold about 2%. The germline gives CDR1 SGHNT, CDR2 YENEEA. There are 15 residues in the CDR3. V lost 4 bases to trimming and J lost 7 bases; unmatched junction nucleotides: 12. This specimen comes from a study of blood T cell repertoires in COVID-19. Study as a whole: Material from acute and convalescent COVID-19 was sourced from the United States, Italy and Spain.

Sequenced material: peripheral blood. J is TRBJ1-2 and V is TRBV11-3; 7 nucleotides match TRBD1. This sequence was found in a middle-aged man who had recovered from COVID-19. CDR3 protein: CASSSPRQGNGGYTF. The CDR3 DNA follows: TGTGCCAGCAGCTCCCCCCGACAGGGAAACGGTGGCTACACCTTC.